This paragraph covers one T cell receptor (beta chain) sequence. The antigen remains undetermined. This specimen comes from a study of cytomegalovirus exposure and HLA in healthy donors. The study, taken as a whole, reports: Confirmation in vitro established that a few CMV-associated chains were specific for CMV antigens.

The PCR contained 60 Vbeta and 13 Jbeta primers. Produced via immunoSEQ multiplex PCR; TCRdb's table is partial and in-frame only. The table includes 110,000 or so clones, 70% to 80% detected once. CDR1 SGHNT and CDR2 YYREEE come from the germline V gene (reference sequence). After removal of 4 bases from V and 0 bases from J, the junction contained 6 bases not matched to a gene. This CDR3 comprises 16 residues. The sequence was obtained from a woman between 45 and 65 years old in good health and CMV-seropositive. The V gene is TRBV5-4, the J gene TRBJ2-2; 7 bases align to TRBD2. Specimen: PBMCs. The CDR3 region is CASSLERGPNTGELFF. For the CDR3, the DNA is TGTGCCAGCAGCCTAGAGCGGGGTCCGAACACCGGGGAGCTGTTTTTT.